This TCR beta chain comes out of a study of glioma-infiltrating T cells after dendritic cell vaccination. Background on the study: Glioblastoma patients came from Phase I and II dendritic cell vaccination trials. Treatment, given 2003 to 2012, was autologous tumor lysate-pulsed dendritic cell vaccination.

The assay was immunoSEQ multiplex PCR, and TCRdb's table has in-frame clones only and misses some. In the table there are about 95,000 clones, about 85% of which are singletons. This TCR came from a human donor with glioblastoma. Sequencing was performed on blood, taken before dendritic cell vaccination.

In nucleotides, the CDR3 is TGTGCCAGCAGTGACGGGACAGGGTTTCAGCCCCAGCATTTT. Its protein product is CASSDGTGFQPQHF. This chain joins TRBV2 and TRBJ1-5; 9 positions match TRBD1. The CDR3 is 14 amino acids. The V segment lost 3 bases and the J segment 6 bases; nucleotides outside the gene matches: 3. Germline V gene sequence: CDR1 SNHLY, CDR2 FYNNEI.